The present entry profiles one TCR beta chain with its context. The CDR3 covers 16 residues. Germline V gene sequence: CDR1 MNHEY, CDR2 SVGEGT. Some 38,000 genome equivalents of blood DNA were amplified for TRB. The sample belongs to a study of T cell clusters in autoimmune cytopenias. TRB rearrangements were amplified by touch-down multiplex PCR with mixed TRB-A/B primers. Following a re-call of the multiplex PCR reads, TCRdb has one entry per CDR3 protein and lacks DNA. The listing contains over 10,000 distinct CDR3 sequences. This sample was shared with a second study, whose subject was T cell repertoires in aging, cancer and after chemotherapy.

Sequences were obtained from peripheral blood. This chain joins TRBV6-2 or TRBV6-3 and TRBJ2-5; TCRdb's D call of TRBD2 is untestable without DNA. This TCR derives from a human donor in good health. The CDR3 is CASSYRTSGVQETQYF.